Following are 13 T cell receptor beta chains from one sample sequenced in a study of cytomegalovirus exposure and HLA in healthy donors. The PCR had 60 Vbeta and 13 Jbeta primers. Only in-frame clones appear in the TCRdb table, and some are missing; sequencing was by immunoSEQ multiplex PCR. The repertoire includes about 170,000 clones, approximately 76% of them detected once, and about 4.9% sits in the top ten. Material: PBMCs. The receptors derive from a woman aged 18-29 years in good health and CMV-seropositive.

This clone was counted a single time. The chain links TRBV28 to TRBJ2-4; maybe TRBD2 (6 bases). Between the trimmed V and J ends, which lost 5 bases and 8 bases, there was a span of 16 bases. CDR1 is MDHEN, CDR2 SYDVKM, per germline. The CDR3 is 14 residues long. This chain's CDR3 is CASSTEKPGDIQYF. CDR3 nucleotides: TGTGCCAGCAGTACTGAGAAACCGGGGGACATTCAGTACTTC.

The V call is TRBV2, the J call TRBJ1-1; 7 nucleotides line up with TRBD1. The CDR3 is made up of 14 amino acids. CDR1 is SNHLY and CDR2 is FYNNEI in the germline V gene. V shed 4 bases and J 6 bases; nucleotides not matched to a gene: 8. The CDR3 sequence is CASSGTTGRAEAFF. The CDR3 DNA sequence: TGTGCCAGCAGTGGGACGACAGGGCGGGCTGAAGCTTTCTTT.

This rearrangement joins TRBV7-2 to TRBJ2-7; 12 bases are a match to TRBD2. V was pared by 2 bases and J by 2 bases, with 4 bases of the junction left unmatched. The CDR3 spans 16 residues. Looked up from germline, CDR1 is SGHTA and CDR2 is FQGNSA. The CDR3: CASSLNASGGAYEQYF. CDR3 bases: TGTGCCAGCAGCTTAAACGCTAGCGGGGGGGCCTACGAGCAGTACTTC.

The rearrangement links TRBV27 to TRBJ2-2, with 11 nucleotides matching TRBD2. The V and J ends lost 4 bases and 3 bases, in that order; junction bases with no gene match: 7. The CDR3 sequence is 17 residues long. Germline CDR1 and CDR2: MNHEY and SMNVEV (reference sequence). CDR3 loop: CASSSGLAVGYTGELFF. In DNA form, the CDR3 reads TGTGCCAGCAGTTCGGGACTAGCGGTGGGGTACACCGGGGAGCTGTTTTTT.

This chain connects TRBV5-5 to TRBJ2-5; possibly TRBD1 for D (5 bases). CDR3 length: 14 amino acids. Trimming pared 2 bases from V and 2 bases from J, leaving 10 bases between. CDR1 SGHKS and CDR2 YYEKEE come from the germline V gene (reference sequence). The CDR3 sequence is CASSFSPGQETQYF. CDR3 nucleotide sequence: TGTGCCAGCAGCTTTTCGCCAGGGCAAGAGACCCAGTACTTC.

This clone was detected only a few times. The chain has TRBV7-8 and TRBJ2-3, with 9 bases aligning to TRBD2. The CDR3 has 17 residues. Per germline, CDR1 SGHVS and CDR2 FQNEAQ. The trim removed 3 bases at V and 2 bases at J, leaving 9 bases unmatched. CDR3 loop: CASSFASGGLFTDTQYF. CDR3 DNA sequence: TGTGCCAGCAGCTTTGCCAGCGGGGGGCTATTCACAGATACGCAGTATTTT. Full variable domain (rest looked up from reference TRBV7-8 and TRBJ2-3): GAGVSQSPRYKVAKRGQDVALRCDPISGHVSLFWYQQALGQGPEFLTYFQNEAQLDKSGLPSDRFFAERPEGSVSTLKIQRTQQEDSAVYLCASSFASGGLFTDTQYFGPGTRLTVL.

V and J are TRBV18 and TRBJ2-7; a possible D gene is TRBD2 (6 bases). Germline CDR1 KGHSH, CDR2 LQKENI. This CDR3 contains 16 residues. Trimming removed 5 bases at V and 0 bases at J, with 17 bases between. DNA for the CDR3: TGTGCCAGCTCATATACGGACGGACTAAGCTCCTACGAGCAGTACTTC. The encoded protein is CASSYTDGLSSYEQYF.

The chain recombines TRBV9 with TRBJ1-4; 7 bases line up with TRBD1. The germline gives CDR1 SGDLS, CDR2 YYNGEE. This CDR3 contains 16 residues. V dropped 3 bases and J dropped 4; count of bases not matched to a gene: 9. The CDR3 loop reads CASSDRGRGLNEKLFF. CDR3 in DNA: TGTGCCAGCAGCGACAGGGGCCGCGGCCTTAATGAAAAACTGTTTTTT.

The chain carries TRBV18 and TRBJ1-2; D is possibly TRBD1 (6 bases). CDR1 KGHSH and CDR2 LQKENI come from the germline V gene. The CDR3 consists of 15 residues. The V end was cut by 3 bases, the J end by 0 bases, with 11 bases between. The CDR3 region has the DNA TGTGCCAGCTCACCCGAAGGGGGTACTAACTATGGCTACACCTTC. Translating gives CASSPEGGTNYGYTF.

The chain couples TRBV4-2 to TRBJ1-5; 9 bases line up with TRBD1. Trimming at V came to 1 base and at J to 4 bases, leaving 2 bases not matched to a gene. This CDR3 comprises 15 residues. The V gene's germline CDR1 is LGHNA and CDR2 YNFKEQ. CDR3 nucleotides: TGTGCCAGCAGCCAAGTGACAGGGGGGAATCAGCCCCAGCATTTT. Translated, it gives CASSQVTGGNQPQHF.

The chain has TRBV5-1 and TRBJ2-7; 7 nucleotides line up with TRBD1. Germline CDR1 is SGHRS and CDR2 is YFSETQ. The CDR3 extends over 15 amino acids. The ends lost 5 bases at V and 2 bases at J; junction bases unmatched: 10. The CDR3 coding sequence is TGCGCCAGCAGGAACGCCCCCGGACAGGCCTACGAGCAGTACTTC. Translation gives CASRNAPGQAYEQYF.

V and J are TRBV19 and TRBJ1-1; tentative D call: TRBD1 (6 bases). The CDR3 is made up of 14 amino acids. Germline loops: CDR1 LNHDA, CDR2 SQIVND (reference sequence). Trimming left V 6 bases short and J 4 bases short, with 15 bases between. This CDR3 reads CASRETGRGTEAFF. CDR3 nucleotide sequence: TGTGCCAGTAGGGAAACAGGGAGAGGCACTGAAGCTTTCTTT. Supplemented by reference TRBV19 and TRBJ1-1, the full variable domain reads DGGITQSPKYLFRKEGQNVTLSCEQNLNHDAMYWYRQDPGQGLRLIYYSQIVNDFQKGDIAEGYSVSREKKESFPLTVTSAQKNPTAFYLCASRETGRGTEAFFGQGTRLTVV.

V gene TRBV2 combines with J gene TRBJ2-1, with 7 bases that match TRBD1. Germline-derived CDR1 and CDR2 are SNHLY and FYNNEI. The CDR3 spans 14 residues. V shed 2 bases, J shed 5 bases, and the junction held 3 bases outside the gene matches. The CDR3 bases are TGTGCCAGCAGTGAACCAGGGGGAGACAATGAGCAGTTCTTC. It yields the protein CASSEPGGDNEQFF.